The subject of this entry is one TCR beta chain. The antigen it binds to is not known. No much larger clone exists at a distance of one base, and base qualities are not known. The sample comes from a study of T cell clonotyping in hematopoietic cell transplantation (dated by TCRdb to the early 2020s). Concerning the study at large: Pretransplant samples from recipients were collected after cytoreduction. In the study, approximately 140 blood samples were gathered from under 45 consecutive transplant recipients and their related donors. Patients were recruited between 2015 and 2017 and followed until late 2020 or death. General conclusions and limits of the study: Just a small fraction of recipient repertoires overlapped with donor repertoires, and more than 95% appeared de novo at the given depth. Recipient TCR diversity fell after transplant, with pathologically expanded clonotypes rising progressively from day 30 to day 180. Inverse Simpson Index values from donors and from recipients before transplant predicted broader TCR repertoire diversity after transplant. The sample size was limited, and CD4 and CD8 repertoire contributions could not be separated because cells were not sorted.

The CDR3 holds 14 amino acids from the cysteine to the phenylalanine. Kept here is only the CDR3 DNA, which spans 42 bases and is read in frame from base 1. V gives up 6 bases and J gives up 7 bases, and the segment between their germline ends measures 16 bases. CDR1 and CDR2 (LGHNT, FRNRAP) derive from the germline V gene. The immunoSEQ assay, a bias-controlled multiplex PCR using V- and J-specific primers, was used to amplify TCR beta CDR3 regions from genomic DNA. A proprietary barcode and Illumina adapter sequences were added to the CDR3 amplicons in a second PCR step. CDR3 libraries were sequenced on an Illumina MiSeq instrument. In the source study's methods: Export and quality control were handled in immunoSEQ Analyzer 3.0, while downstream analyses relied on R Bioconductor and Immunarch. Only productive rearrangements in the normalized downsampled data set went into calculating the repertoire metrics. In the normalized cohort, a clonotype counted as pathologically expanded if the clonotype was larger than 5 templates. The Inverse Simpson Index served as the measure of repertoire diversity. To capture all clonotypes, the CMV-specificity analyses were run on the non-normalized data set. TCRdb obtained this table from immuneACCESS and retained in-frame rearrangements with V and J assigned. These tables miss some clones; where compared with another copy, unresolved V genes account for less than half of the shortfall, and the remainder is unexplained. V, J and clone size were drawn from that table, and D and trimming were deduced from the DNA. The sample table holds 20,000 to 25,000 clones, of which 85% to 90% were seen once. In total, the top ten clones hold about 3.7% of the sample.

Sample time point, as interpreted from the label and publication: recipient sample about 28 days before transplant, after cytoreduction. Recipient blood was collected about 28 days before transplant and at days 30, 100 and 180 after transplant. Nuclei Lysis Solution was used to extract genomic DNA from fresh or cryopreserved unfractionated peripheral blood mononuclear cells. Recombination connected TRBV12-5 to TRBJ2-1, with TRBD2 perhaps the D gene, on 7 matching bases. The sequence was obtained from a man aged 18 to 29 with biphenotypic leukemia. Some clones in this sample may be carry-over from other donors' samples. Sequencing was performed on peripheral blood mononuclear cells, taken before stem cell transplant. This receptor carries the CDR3 CASGSRAGANEQFF. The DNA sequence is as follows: TGTGCTAGTGGCTCGAGGGCGGGGGCGAATGAGCAGTTCTTC.